This passage covers 5 T cell receptor beta chains from one sample sequenced in a study of T cell responses to AZD1222 COVID-19 vaccine. The protocol was immunoSEQ multiplex PCR, while the TCRdb copy is restricted to in-frame clones and leaves out a portion. The repertoire holds about 140,000 clones, with roughly 92% as singletons. The sample here was peripheral blood, taken 28 days after the second AZD1222 dose. These receptors originate from an adult who received the AZD1222 COVID-19 vaccine.

The chain combines TRBV25-1 with TRBJ1-1, with D possibly TRBD1 on 5 matching bases. The CDR3 has 13 residues. V lost 0 bases and J lost 9, with 11 bases in between. Germline CDR1 is MGHDK and CDR2 is SYGVNS. CDR3 sequence: CASSEYGGEQAFF. The CDR3 DNA is TGTGCCAGCAGTGAATATGGGGGGGAACAAGCTTTCTTT. Combining the CDR3 with reference TRBV25-1 and TRBJ1-1 gives the whole variable domain EADIYQTPRYLVIGTGKKITLECSQTMGHDKMYWYQQDPGMELHLIHYSYGVNSTEKGDLSSESTVSRIRTEHFPLTLESARPSHTSQYLCASSEYGGEQAFFGQGTRLTVV.

This clone was counted a single time. The chain joins TRBV6-6 to TRBJ2-7, with 9 positions matching TRBD1. Germline CDR1 and CDR2: MNHNY and SVGAGI (reference sequence). V trimming: 5 bases; J trimming: 3 bases; junction bases outside the gene matches: 29. This CDR3 is built from 22 residues. CDR3 sequence reads: CASSLPGQGRFAASTGGYEQYF. CDR3 bases: TGTGCCAGCAGTCTCCCGGGACAGGGAAGGTTCGCGGCGTCAACCGGGGGCTACGAGCAGTACTTC.

The chain is built from TRBV27 and TRBJ1-5; D is ambiguous. CDR3 length: 12 amino acids. Germline loops: CDR1 MNHEY, CDR2 SMNVEV (reference sequence). Deletions cut 2 bases from V and 7 bases from J, with 6 bases between. This CDR3 is CASSLIGQPQHF. The CDR3 nucleotides read TGTGCCAGCAGTTTAATAGGGCAGCCCCAGCATTTT.

The V and J genes are TRBV27 and TRBJ1-2; no firm D call. CDR1 is MNHEY, CDR2 SMNVEV, per germline (reference sequence). Trimming stripped 8 bases from V and 7 bases from J, with 14 bases between. The CDR3 runs 12 residues. The CDR3 bases are TGTGCCAGCTCCCTGGGAGCGGTTGGCTACACCTTC. Amino acids: CASSLGAVGYTF.

This clone was seen a handful of times. CDR3 sequence (DNA): TGTGCCAGCAGTGAGTGGGGCTCTCCTAACTACGAGCAGTACTTC. It specifies CASSEWGSPNYEQYF. This chain uses TRBV6-1 with TRBJ2-7, with D perhaps TRBD1 (5 bases). The CDR3 has 15 amino acids. V gave up 3 bases and J gave up 3 bases, with 15 bases separating them. Germline V gene lookup returns CDR1 MNHNS and CDR2 SASEGT.